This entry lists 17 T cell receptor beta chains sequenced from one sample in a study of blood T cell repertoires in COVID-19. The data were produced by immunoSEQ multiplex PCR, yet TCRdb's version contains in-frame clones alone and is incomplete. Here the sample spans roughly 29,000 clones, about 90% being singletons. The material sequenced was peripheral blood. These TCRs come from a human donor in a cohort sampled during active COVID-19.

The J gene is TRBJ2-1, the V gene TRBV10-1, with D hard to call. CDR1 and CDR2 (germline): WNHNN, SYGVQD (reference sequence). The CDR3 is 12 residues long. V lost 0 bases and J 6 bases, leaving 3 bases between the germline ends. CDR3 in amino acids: CASSESRNEQFF. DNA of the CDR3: TGCGCCAGCAGTGAGTCGCGCAATGAGCAGTTCTTC.

CDR3 residues: CASRLGGLSNQPQHF. In DNA, the CDR3 is TGTGCCAGCAGACTTGGAGGACTTAGCAATCAGCCCCAGCATTTT. The chain employs TRBV6-5 and TRBJ1-5, with D unresolved. The CDR3 runs to 15 residues. With 6 bases removed from V and 0 bases from J, the gap between germline ends came to 12 bases. Germline CDR1 MNHEY, CDR2 SVGAGI.

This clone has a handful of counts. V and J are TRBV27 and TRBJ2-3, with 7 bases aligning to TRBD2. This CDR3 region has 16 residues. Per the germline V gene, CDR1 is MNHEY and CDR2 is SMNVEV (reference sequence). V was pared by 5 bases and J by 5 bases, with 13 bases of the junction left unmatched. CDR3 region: CASSQGLVGSGDTQYF. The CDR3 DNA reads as TGTGCCAGCAGTCAAGGACTAGTCGGGAGTGGAGATACGCAGTATTTT.

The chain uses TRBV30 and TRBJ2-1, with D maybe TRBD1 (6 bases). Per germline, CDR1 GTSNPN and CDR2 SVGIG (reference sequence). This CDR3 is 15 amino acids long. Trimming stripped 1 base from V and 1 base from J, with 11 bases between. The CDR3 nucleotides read TGTGCCTGGAGTGACTACAGGGATTCCTACAATGAGCAGTTCTTC. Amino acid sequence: CAWSDYRDSYNEQFF.

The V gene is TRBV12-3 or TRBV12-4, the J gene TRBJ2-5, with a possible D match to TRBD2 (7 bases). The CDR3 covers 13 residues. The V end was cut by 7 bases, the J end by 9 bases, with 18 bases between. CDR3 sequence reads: CASNRGGDMAQYF. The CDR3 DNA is TGTGCCAGCAACCGAGGGGGGGACATGGCCCAGTACTTC.

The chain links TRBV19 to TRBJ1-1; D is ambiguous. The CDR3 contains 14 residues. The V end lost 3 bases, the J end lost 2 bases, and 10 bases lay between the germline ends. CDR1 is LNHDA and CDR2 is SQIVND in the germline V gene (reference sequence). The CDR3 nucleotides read TGTGCCAGTAGTATTGTGACAAGAAACACTGAAGCTTTCTTT. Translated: CASSIVTRNTEAFF.

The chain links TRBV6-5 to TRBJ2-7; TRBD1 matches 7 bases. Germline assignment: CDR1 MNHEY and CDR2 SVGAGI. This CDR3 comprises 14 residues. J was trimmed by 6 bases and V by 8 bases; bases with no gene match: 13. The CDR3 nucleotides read TGTGCCAGCGCCATGACAGGGATTGTAGGCGAGCAGTACTTC. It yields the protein CASAMTGIVGEQYF.

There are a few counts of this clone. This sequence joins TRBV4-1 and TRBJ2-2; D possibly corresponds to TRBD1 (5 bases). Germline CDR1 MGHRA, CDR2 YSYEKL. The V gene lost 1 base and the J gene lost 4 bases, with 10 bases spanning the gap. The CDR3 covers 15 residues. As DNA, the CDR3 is TGCGCCAGCAGCCAAGCAGGGTTTGGCACCGGGGAGCTGTTTTTT. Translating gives CASSQAGFGTGELFF.

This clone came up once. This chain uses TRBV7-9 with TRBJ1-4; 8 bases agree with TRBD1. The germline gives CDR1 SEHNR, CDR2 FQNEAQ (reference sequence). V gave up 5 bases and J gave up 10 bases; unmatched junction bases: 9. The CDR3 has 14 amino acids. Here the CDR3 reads CASSQTGVKVKLFF. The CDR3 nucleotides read TGTGCCAGCAGCCAGACAGGGGTGAAGGTAAAACTGTTTTTT.

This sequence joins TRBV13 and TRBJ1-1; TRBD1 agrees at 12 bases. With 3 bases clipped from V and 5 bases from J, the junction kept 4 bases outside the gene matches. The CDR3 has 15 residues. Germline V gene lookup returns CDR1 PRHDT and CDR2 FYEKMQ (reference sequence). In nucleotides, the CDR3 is TGTGCCAGCAGCTTTGGGGACAGGGGGCAAACTGAAGCTTTCTTT. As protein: CASSFGDRGQTEAFF.

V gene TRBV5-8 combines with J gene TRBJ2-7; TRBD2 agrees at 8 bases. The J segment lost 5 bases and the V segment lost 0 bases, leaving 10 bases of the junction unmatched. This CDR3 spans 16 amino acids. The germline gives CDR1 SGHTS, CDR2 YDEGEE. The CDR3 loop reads CASSLAGSGGPNEQYF. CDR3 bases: TGTGCCAGCAGCTTGGCCGGGTCGGGGGGGCCCAACGAGCAGTACTTC.

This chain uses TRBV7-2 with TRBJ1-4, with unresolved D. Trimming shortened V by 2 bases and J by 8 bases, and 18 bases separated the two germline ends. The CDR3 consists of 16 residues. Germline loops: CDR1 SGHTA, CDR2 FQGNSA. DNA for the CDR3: TGTGCCAGCAGCTTAAAGGCGACGGTGGGAGGAGAAAAACTGTTTTTT. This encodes CASSLKATVGGEKLFF.

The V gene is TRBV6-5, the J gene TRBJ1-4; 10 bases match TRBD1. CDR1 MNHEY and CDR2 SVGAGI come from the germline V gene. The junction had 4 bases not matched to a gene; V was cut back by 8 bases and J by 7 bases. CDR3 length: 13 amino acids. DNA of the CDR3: TGTGCCAGCCGACAGGGGGCACGTGAAAAACTGTTTTTT. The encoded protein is CASRQGAREKLFF.

The CDR3 loop reads CASSLPLAIGEQFF. The CDR3 bases are TGCGCCAGCAGCTTGCCCCTAGCGATCGGTGAGCAGTTCTTC. The chain combines TRBV5-1 with TRBJ2-1; D may be TRBD2 (6 bases). The CDR3 length is 14 residues. Deletions cut 1 base from V and 9 bases from J, with 14 bases between. Germline V gene sequence: CDR1 SGHRS, CDR2 YFSETQ.

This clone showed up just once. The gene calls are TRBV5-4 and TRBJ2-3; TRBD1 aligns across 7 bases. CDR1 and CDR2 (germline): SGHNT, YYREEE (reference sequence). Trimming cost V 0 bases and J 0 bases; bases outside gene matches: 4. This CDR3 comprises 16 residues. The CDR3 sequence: CASSLALGQSTDTQYF. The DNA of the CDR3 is TGTGCCAGCAGCTTGGCCTTGGGACAGAGCACAGATACGCAGTATTTT. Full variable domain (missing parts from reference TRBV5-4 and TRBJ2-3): ETGVTQSPTHLIKTRGQQVTLRCSSQSGHNTVSWYQQALGQGPQFIFQYYREEENGRGNFPPRFSGLQFPNYSSELNVNALELDDSALYLCASSLALGQSTDTQYFGPGTRLTVL.

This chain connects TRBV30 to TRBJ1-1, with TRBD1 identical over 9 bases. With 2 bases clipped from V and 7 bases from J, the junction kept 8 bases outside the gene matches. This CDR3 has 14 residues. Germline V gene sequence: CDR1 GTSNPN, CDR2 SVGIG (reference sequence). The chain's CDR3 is CAWSKTGGRREAFF. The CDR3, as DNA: TGTGCCTGGAGTAAGACAGGGGGTCGCCGTGAAGCTTTCTTT.

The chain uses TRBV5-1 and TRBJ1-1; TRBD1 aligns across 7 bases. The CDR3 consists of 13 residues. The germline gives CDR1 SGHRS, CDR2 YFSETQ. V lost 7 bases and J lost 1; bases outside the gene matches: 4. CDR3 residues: CASRGQTNTEAFF. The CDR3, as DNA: TGCGCCAGCCGGGGACAGACGAACACTGAAGCTTTCTTT.